The 9 T cell receptor beta chains presented below share a single source sample, sequenced in a study of chemoradiotherapy in HPV16-positive cancers. The protocol was immunoSEQ multiplex PCR, while the TCRdb copy is restricted to in-frame clones and leaves out a portion. This table holds about 8,000 clones, roughly 72% found once. Sample collection was performed from a patient who underwent chemoradiotherapy. Receptors originate from a human donor with HPV-associated anogenital cancer.

This chain joins TRBV29-1 and TRBJ2-2; 11 bases match TRBD2. Germline loops: CDR1 SQVTM, CDR2 ANQGSEA. There are 16 residues in the CDR3. Trimming at V came to 5 bases and at J to 1 base, leaving 6 bases not matched to a gene. In nucleotides, the CDR3 is TGCAGCGTTTCGGCTAGCGGGGGGATGAACACCGGGGAGCTGTTTTTT. Translation gives CSVSASGGMNTGELFF.

The gene calls are TRBV29-1 and TRBJ2-1; the match to TRBD2 covers 7 bases. The length of the CDR3 is 12 residues. Germline V gene data show CDR1 as SQVTM and CDR2 as ANQGSEA. V was pared by 7 bases and J by 10 bases, with 10 bases of the junction left unmatched. The CDR3 reads CSAASGEIEQFF. CDR3 sequence (DNA): TGCAGCGCGGCTAGCGGCGAGATCGAGCAGTTCTTC.

V is TRBV7-2 and J is TRBJ2-3; 12 nucleotides agree with TRBD2. V trimming: 4 bases; J trimming: 4 bases; junction bases outside the gene matches: 3. The CDR3 runs to 15 residues. Germline V gene data show CDR1 as SGHTA and CDR2 as FQGNSA. The CDR3 sequence: CASSSTSGGPDTQYF. The CDR3 DNA reads as TGTGCCAGCAGCTCCACTAGCGGGGGGCCAGATACGCAGTATTTT.

This clone was seen a handful of times. This chain joins TRBV7-2 and TRBJ2-2; 9 bases map to TRBD1. The CDR3 totals 15 residues. CDR1 and CDR2 (germline): SGHTA, FQGNSA. With 5 bases clipped from V and 5 bases from J, the junction kept 6 bases outside the gene matches. CDR3 sequence (DNA): TGTGCCAGCAGCCGGGGGGACAGGGTAACCGGGGAGCTGTTTTTT. It codes for CASSRGDRVTGELFF. The complete variable domain, with remaining parts taken from reference TRBV7-2 and TRBJ2-2, reads GAGVSQSPSNKVTEKGKDVELRCDPISGHTALYWYRQSLGQGLEFLIYFQGNSAPDKSGLPSDRFSAERTGGSVSTLTIQRTQQEDSAVYLCASSRGDRVTGELFFGEGSRLTVL.

This chain uses TRBV2 with TRBJ2-5, with D possibly matching TRBD2 (6 bases). V lost 0 bases and J lost 9, with 11 bases in between. The CDR3 runs to 13 residues. Germline loops: CDR1 SNHLY, CDR2 FYNNEI. CDR3 region: CASSEAEEGSQYF. The CDR3 region has the DNA TGTGCCAGCAGTGAAGCGGAGGAGGGCTCCCAGTACTTC.

This clone was recorded once. Written as DNA, the CDR3 is TGTGCCAGTAGTACCCCAGGGGGCAGCACCGGGGAGCTGTTTTTT. It is translated as CASSTPGGSTGELFF. The chain has TRBV19 and TRBJ2-2, with 8 bases matching TRBD1. There are 15 residues in the CDR3. Germline V gene sequence: CDR1 LNHDA, CDR2 SQIVND (reference sequence). Trimming took 4 bases from V and 4 from J; bases not matched to a gene: 5.

The chain combines TRBV2 with TRBJ1-4; D not resolved. CDR1 is SNHLY, CDR2 FYNNEI, per germline. This CDR3 spans 13 amino acids. V shed 5 bases and J shed 4 bases, with 8 bases lying between them. The CDR3: CASSWSINEKLFF. DNA for the CDR3: TGTGCCAGCAGTTGGTCTATTAATGAAAAACTGTTTTTT.

This chain connects TRBV5-4 to TRBJ2-3; D not resolved. Trimming left V 0 bases short and J 2 bases short, with 16 bases between. CDR1 and CDR2 (germline): SGHNT, YYREEE (reference sequence). This CDR3 is built from 17 residues. In DNA form, the CDR3 reads TGTGCCAGCAGCTTGGAGCCGACTCCCACCCCCACAGATACGCAGTATTTT. It translates to CASSLEPTPTPTDTQYF.

This chain connects TRBV28 to TRBJ1-5, with no clear D. Trimming cost V 8 bases and J 4 bases, with 12 bases left between them. Germline lookup yields CDR1 MDHEN and CDR2 SYDVKM. The CDR3 extends over 13 amino acids. DNA for the CDR3: TGTGCCAGCCTTCCCGGACGGAATCAGCCCCAGCATTTT. It is translated as CASLPGRNQPQHF.